The 21 T cell receptor beta chains in this list originate from one sample, sequenced in a study of shared clonotypes between healthy human individuals. The data were produced by immunoSEQ multiplex PCR, yet TCRdb's version contains in-frame clones alone and is incomplete. The sample yields a few hundred thousand clones, around nine tenths seen once. The sample comprised memory CD8+ T cells sorted from blood. Subset of the sample: CD45RO+ cells pooled with CCR7-negative TemRA cells. The receptor source for this set is a man between 18 and 29 years old in good health.

V is TRBV29-1 and J is TRBJ2-7, with 13 nucleotides matching TRBD2. Germline V gives CDR1 SQVTM, CDR2 ANQGSEA. This CDR3 region has 15 residues. Trimming took 7 bases from V and 6 from J; bases not matched to a gene: 12. CDR3 loop: CSDAAGTSGITEQYF. The CDR3 nucleotides are TGCAGCGACGCGGCCGGGACTAGCGGGATAACCGAGCAGTACTTC.

This chain connects TRBV4-3 to TRBJ2-4; no firm D call. This CDR3 has 16 residues. Trimming took off 1 base at V and 0 bases at J, with 10 bases between the two ends. The germline V gene has CDR1 LGHNA and CDR2 YSLEER. The CDR3 sequence is CASSQAPGLAKNIQYF. The CDR3 nucleotides read TGCGCCAGCAGCCAAGCACCGGGCCTAGCCAAAAACATTCAGTACTTC.

Only one count was recorded for this clone. The chain has TRBV4-1 and TRBJ2-7; D tentatively reads TRBD1 or TRBD2 (5 bases each). This CDR3 comprises 14 residues. V shed 1 base and J shed 4 bases, with 11 bases lying between them. Germline loops: CDR1 MGHRA, CDR2 YSYEKL. CDR3 sequence: CASSQVAGTYEQYF. Written as DNA, the CDR3 is TGCGCCAGCAGCCAAGTCGCAGGGACGTACGAGCAGTACTTC.

CDR3 nucleotides: TGCGCCAGCAGCCAAGATGAAGCGGGGGGGCTTCTGGAGACCCAGTACTTC. Amino acid sequence: CASSQDEAGGLLETQYF. This chain joins TRBV4-1 and TRBJ2-5, with TRBD2 matching over 10 bases. The CDR3 is made up of 17 amino acids. CDR1 MGHRA and CDR2 YSYEKL come from the germline V gene. After removal of 0 bases from V and 5 bases from J, the junction contained 9 bases not matched to a gene.

This clone was recorded at least ten times. The chain has TRBV4-3 and TRBJ2-2, with a possible D match to TRBD2 (5 bases). Trimming removed 0 bases at V and 6 bases at J, with 11 bases between. The germline V gene encodes CDR1 LGHNA and CDR2 YSLEER. This CDR3 has 15 amino acids. CDR3 loop: CASSQDHRGSGELFF. CDR3 nucleotides: TGCGCCAGCAGCCAAGATCACCGGGGTTCCGGGGAGCTGTTTTTT.

The sample holds many counts of this clone. The rearrangement joins TRBV9 to TRBJ2-7; the D gene could be TRBD1 or TRBD2 (5 bases each). The germline V gene has CDR1 SGDLS and CDR2 YYNGEE. The length of the CDR3 is 16 residues. Between the trimmed V and J ends, which lost 0 bases and 0 bases, there was a span of 13 bases. CDR3 DNA: TGTGCCAGCAGCGTAGCGGGGCACCAGCCCTCCTACGAGCAGTACTTC. Translated: CASSVAGHQPSYEQYF.

The genes are TRBV30 and TRBJ1-3; D remains ambiguous. The germline gives CDR1 GTSNPN, CDR2 SVGIG (reference sequence). CDR3 length: 13 residues. V was trimmed by 0 bases and J by 4 bases, leaving 7 bases between them. The CDR3 nucleotides are TGTGCCTGGAGTGTAGTCTCCGGAAACACCATATATTTT. Translating it yields CAWSVVSGNTIYF.

V gene TRBV15 combines with J gene TRBJ1-1; 8 bases line up with TRBD1. This CDR3 contains 16 residues. CDR1 is LNHNV and CDR2 is YYDKDF in the germline V gene (reference sequence). J gave up 2 bases and V 5 bases, and 10 bases lay outside the gene matches. The CDR3 DNA sequence: TGTGCCACCAGCGGATGGGCCGGGACAGGAAACACTGAAGCTTTCTTT. It specifies CATSGWAGTGNTEAFF.

This clone was seen more than once but under ten times. This chain links TRBV30 with TRBJ2-5; D ambiguous. The germline V and J ends were trimmed by 4 bases and 5 bases, with 14 bases remaining between them. The V gene's germline CDR1 is GTSNPN and CDR2 SVGIG (reference sequence). This CDR3 contains 13 residues. CDR3: CAWTGGSWETQYF. Here the CDR3 DNA reads TGTGCCTGGACCGGCGGTAGTTGGGAGACCCAGTACTTC.

To note about this clone: A read error may explain this, as a much larger clone is one base away. This same CDR3 is encoded by further DNA sequences in the sample. The gene calls are TRBV6-5 and TRBJ1-1, with D possibly being TRBD1 (5 bases). Germline-derived CDR1 and CDR2 are MNHEY and SVGAGI. The CDR3 extends over 12 amino acids. Trimming took off 6 bases at V and 1 base at J, with 6 bases between the two ends. The CDR3 sequence: CASSQGNTEAFF. The CDR3 region has the DNA TGTGCCAGCAGCCAGGGGAACACTGAAGCTTTCTTT.

V gene TRBV14 combines with J gene TRBJ1-6; D unclear. There are 23 residues in the CDR3. Looked up from germline, CDR1 is SGHDN and CDR2 is FVKESK. The V and J ends lost 4 bases and 0 bases respectively, with 31 bases between them. The CDR3 spells CASSPRTAPFESFFSSYNSPLHF. In DNA, the CDR3 is TGTGCCAGCAGCCCTCGGACCGCCCCTTTCGAATCCTTTTTTAGCTCCTATAATTCACCCCTCCACTTT.

The chain combines TRBV19 with TRBJ2-3, with 9 bases fitting TRBD2. In germline, CDR1 is LNHDA, CDR2 SQIVND (reference sequence). This CDR3 region has 16 residues. V lost 6 bases to trimming and J lost 3 bases; unmatched junction nucleotides: 10. The CDR3 sequence is CASSSGSGRGTDTQYF. CDR3 nucleotides: TGTGCCAGTAGCTCGGGTAGCGGGAGAGGTACAGATACGCAGTATTTT.

The chain joins TRBV27 to TRBJ2-5; 7 bases agree with TRBD2. V shed 2 bases, J shed 5 bases, and the junction held 5 bases outside the gene matches. This CDR3 contains 14 residues. Germline V gene lookup returns CDR1 MNHEY and CDR2 SMNVEV (reference sequence). The CDR3 sequence is CASSLAGEWETQYF. CDR3 bases: TGTGCCAGCAGTTTAGCGGGAGAATGGGAGACCCAGTACTTC.

This clone was detected once. This rearrangement joins TRBV7-5 to TRBJ1-5. TRBV7-5 is recorded as a pseudogene. The CDR3 has 19 amino acids. The CDR3 sequence is CARSSTTGTLVVSNQPQHF. The CDR3, as DNA: TGTGCCAGAAGCTCGACTACCGGGACGTTAGTTGTTAGCAATCAGCCCCAGCATTTT.

This clone came up many times. The rearrangement links TRBV10-3 to TRBJ1-2; D gene unclear. The germline CDR1 and CDR2 sequences are ENHRY and SYGVKD. Trimming took 2 bases from V and 10 from J, leaving 8 bases between them. The CDR3 is 11 residues long. DNA of the CDR3: TGTGCCATCAGTGAGGGGGTCGACTACACCTTC. Translated, it gives CAISEGVDYTF.

The chain combines TRBV5-8 with TRBJ1-1; 7 bases line up with TRBD1. The V and J ends lost 2 bases and 1 base, in that order; junction bases with no gene match: 2. Germline V lookup: CDR1 SGHTS, CDR2 YDEGEE. The CDR3 is made up of 14 amino acids. The CDR3 region has the DNA TGTGCCAGCAGCTTCACAGGGGCGAACACTGAAGCTTTCTTT. Amino acid sequence: CASSFTGANTEAFF.

The J gene is TRBJ2-7, the V gene TRBV4-1; 7 bases map to TRBD1. The CDR3 contains 13 residues. Losses at the gene ends were 6 bases for V and 2 bases for J; bases not matched to a gene: 4. Germline V gene sequence: CDR1 MGHRA, CDR2 YSYEKL. The CDR3 reads CASRRGQAYEQYF. The CDR3 DNA reads as TGCGCCAGCAGACGAGGACAGGCCTACGAGCAGTACTTC.

The CDR3 sequence: CASSFGAGGGNEQFF. The CDR3 DNA is TGTGCCAGCAGCTTCGGGGCGGGAGGGGGCAATGAGCAGTTCTTC. The J gene is TRBJ2-1, the V gene TRBV13, with 9 bases lining up with TRBD2. Germline trimming cut 3 bases from V and 6 bases from J; bases unmatched to any gene: 6. Per the germline V gene, CDR1 is PRHDT and CDR2 is FYEKMQ (reference sequence). This CDR3 region has 15 residues.

The chain has TRBV27 and TRBJ2-5, with D perhaps matching TRBD1 (5 bases). The germline V gene has CDR1 MNHEY and CDR2 SMNVEV (reference sequence). V was trimmed by 2 bases and J by 5 bases, leaving 9 bases between them. The CDR3 totals 13 residues. CDR3 bases: TGTGCCAGCAGTTTAGCCAGGGCGGAGACCCAGTACTTC. Translation: CASSLARAETQYF.

This sequence joins TRBV2 and TRBJ1-5, with 8 bases identical to TRBD1. Germline CDR1 and CDR2: SNHLY and FYNNEI. After removal of 4 bases from V and 0 bases from J, the junction contained 2 bases not matched to a gene. This CDR3 spans 15 amino acids. The CDR3 region is CASSVQGVSNQPQHF. CDR3 coding DNA: TGTGCCAGCAGTGTACAGGGGGTTAGCAATCAGCCCCAGCATTTT.

This clone was observed a single time. The CDR3 region is CASSFAPGGEYGYTF. The DNA of the CDR3 is TGTGCCAGCAGCTTTGCACCAGGGGGAGAATATGGCTACACCTTC. The chain joins TRBV5-4 to TRBJ1-2; 7 bases match TRBD1. V shed 2 bases, J shed 5 bases, and the junction held 9 bases outside the gene matches. Germline V gives CDR1 SGHNT, CDR2 YYREEE (reference sequence). The CDR3 has 15 amino acids.